The source of this T cell receptor beta chain is a study of CD8+ T cells in alopecia areata. cDNA reverse transcribed from extracted RNA served as the sequencing template. Clones were read by immunoSEQ multiplex PCR, and TCRdb kept only the in-frame ones, dropping some. Altogether roughly 100,000 clones are present, 55% being singletons, with the ten largest covering about 9%. The CDR3 consists of 12 residues. V lost 3 bases and J lost 4, with 7 bases in between. The germline CDR1 and CDR2 sequences are SGHNT and YYREEE (reference sequence). This clone was counted between two and nine times. This sequence originates from a human donor in good health. V gene TRBV5-4 combines with J gene TRBJ1-1; D uncertain. Material for sequencing was CD4+ T cells sorted from blood. CDR3: CASSWTGTEAFF. The CDR3 region has the DNA TGTGCCAGCAGCTGGACGGGCACTGAAGCTTTCTTT. Full variable domain (remainder filled in from reference TRBV5-4 and TRBJ1-1): ETGVTQSPTHLIKTRGQQVTLRCSSQSGHNTVSWYQQALGQGPQFIFQYYREEENGRGNFPPRFSGLQFPNYSSELNVNALELDDSALYLCASSWTGTEAFFGQGTRLTVV.